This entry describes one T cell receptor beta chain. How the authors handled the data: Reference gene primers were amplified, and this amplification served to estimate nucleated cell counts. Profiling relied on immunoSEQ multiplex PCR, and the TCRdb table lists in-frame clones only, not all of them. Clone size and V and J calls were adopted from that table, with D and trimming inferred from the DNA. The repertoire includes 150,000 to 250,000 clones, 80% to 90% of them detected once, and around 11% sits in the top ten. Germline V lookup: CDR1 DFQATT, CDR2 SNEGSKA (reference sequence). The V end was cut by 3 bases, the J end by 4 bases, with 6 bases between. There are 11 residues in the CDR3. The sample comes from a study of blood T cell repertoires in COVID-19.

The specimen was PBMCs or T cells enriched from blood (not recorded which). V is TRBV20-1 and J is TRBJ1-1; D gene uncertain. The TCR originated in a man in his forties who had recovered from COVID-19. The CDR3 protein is CSARKSTEAFF. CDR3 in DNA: TGCAGTGCTAGGAAGAGCACTGAAGCTTTCTTT.